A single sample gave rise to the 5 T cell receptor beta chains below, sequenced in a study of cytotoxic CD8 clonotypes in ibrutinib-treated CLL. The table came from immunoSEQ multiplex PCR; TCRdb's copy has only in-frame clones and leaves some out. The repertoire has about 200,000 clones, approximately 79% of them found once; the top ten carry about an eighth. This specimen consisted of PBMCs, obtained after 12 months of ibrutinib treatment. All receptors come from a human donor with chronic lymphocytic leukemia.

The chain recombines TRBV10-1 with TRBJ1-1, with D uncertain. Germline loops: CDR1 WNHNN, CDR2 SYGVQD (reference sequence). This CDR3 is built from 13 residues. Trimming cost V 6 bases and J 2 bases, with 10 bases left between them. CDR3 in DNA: TGCGCCAGCAGGGCTGGTCCCAACACTGAAGCTTTCTTT. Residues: CASRAGPNTEAFF.

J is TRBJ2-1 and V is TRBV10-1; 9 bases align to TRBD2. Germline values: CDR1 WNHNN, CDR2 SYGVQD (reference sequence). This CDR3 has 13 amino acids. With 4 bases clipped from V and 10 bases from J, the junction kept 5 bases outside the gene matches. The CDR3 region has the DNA TGCGCCAGCAGTGCGAATCTAGCGGGGGAGCAGTTCTTC. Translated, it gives CASSANLAGEQFF.

The CDR3 region is CASSEAGQGVTEAFF. The CDR3 DNA reads as TGTGCCAGCAGTGAAGCGGGACAGGGGGTAACTGAAGCTTTCTTT. This sequence joins TRBV25-1 and TRBJ1-1; 11 nucleotides match TRBD1. Trimming at V came to 2 bases and at J to 5 bases, leaving 4 bases not matched to a gene. The germline gives CDR1 MGHDK, CDR2 SYGVNS. CDR3 size: 15 residues.

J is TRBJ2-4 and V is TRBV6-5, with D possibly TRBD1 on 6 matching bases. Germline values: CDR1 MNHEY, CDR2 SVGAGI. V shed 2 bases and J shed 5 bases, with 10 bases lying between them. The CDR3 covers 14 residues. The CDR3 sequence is CASSYGTPQNIQYF. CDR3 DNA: TGTGCCAGCAGTTACGGGACACCCCAAAACATTCAGTACTTC.

The CDR3 nucleotides read TGTGCCAGCAAAGGGCAGGTTTACGAGCAGTACTTC. It translates to CASKGQVYEQYF. The V and J genes are TRBV6-1 and TRBJ2-7; no reliable D call. CDR3 length: 12 amino acids. The ends were cut back, 7 bases at V and 4 bases at J, with 11 bases in the middle. Germline V CDR1 and CDR2: MNHNS, SASEGT.